Each of the 30 T cell receptor delta chains below was sequenced from the same sample in a study of γδ T cells in repeated Plasmodium falciparum infection. Bulk repertoires came from Vgamma9/Vdelta2+ or Vdelta2-negative gammadelta T cells flow-sorted from PBMC. TCRdb reapplied CATT to the multiplex PCR reads. The table lists 90,000 or so delta-chain clones, over 0.9% of them singletons. The specimen was gamma-delta T cells from blood. These receptors originate from a pool of human donors (malaria-infected and uninfected, not separated).

This clone occurred many times. Translating this DNA gives a protein that differs at residue 4 from the TCRdb one, which belongs to a much larger clone; a read error is likely, and the protein shown is this translation. The genes are TRDV2 and TRDJ1; tentatively, D is TRDD3 (6 bases). Looked up from germline, CDR1 is GEAIGNYY and CDR2 is EKD. CDR3 size: 15 residues. Trimming left V 5 bases short and J 0 bases short, with 15 bases between. The CDR3 region has the DNA TGTGCCTGTGGCACGGGGGGAGACCACACCGATAAACTCATCTTT. Its protein product is CACGTGGDHTDKLIF.

This clone was seen more than once but under ten times. TCRdb lists the protein of a much larger clone for this DNA, which differs at residue 7, so this is likely a read error; the protein given here is translated from the DNA itself. The chain employs TRDV2 and TRDJ1; 10 positions agree with TRDD3. The J gene comes from matching the DNA to germline here; TCRdb lacks it. With 1 base clipped from V and 4 bases from J, the junction kept 14 bases outside the gene matches. The germline V gene has CDR1 GEAIGNYY and CDR2 EKD. This CDR3 spans 18 amino acids. CDR3 sequence: CACDTLRGDTRRGDKLIF. CDR3 coding DNA: TGTGCCTGTGACACTTTACGGGGGGATACGCGACGTGGCGATAAACTCATCTTT.

V and J are TRDV2 and TRDJ1, with 13 bases that match TRDD3. Here the J gene came from matching the DNA to germline, since TCRdb omits it. Germline V gives CDR1 GEAIGNYY, CDR2 EKD. V shed 3 bases and J 3 bases; nucleotides not matched to a gene: 15. The CDR3 spans 19 residues. The CDR3 is CACDALLGDTLPVADKLIF. CDR3 nucleotide sequence: TGTGCCTGTGACGCATTACTGGGGGATACGCTTCCCGTCGCCGATAAACTCATCTTT.

This clone was observed a few times. The TCRdb protein comes from a much larger clone and disagrees with this DNA's translation at residue 5, likely due to a read error; the protein given here is derived from the DNA. This sequence joins TRDV2 and TRDJ1; 8 bases are a match to TRDD3. The J gene is absent in TCRdb and was assigned here via DNA matching to germline. Germline assignment: CDR1 GEAIGNYY and CDR2 EKD. Trimming cost V 3 bases and J 0 bases; bases outside gene matches: 5. The CDR3 consists of 15 residues. CDR3 nucleotide sequence: TGTGCCTGTGACCGACTGGGGGCTGACACCGATAAACTCATCTTT. Its translation is CACDRLGADTDKLIF.

This clone was observed many times. The identical CDR3 is also encoded by other nucleotide sequences in the sample. The chain recombines TRDV1 with TRDJ1; the match to TRDD3 covers 10 bases. Losses at the gene ends were 0 bases for V and 0 bases for J; bases not matched to a gene: 10. CDR1 is TSWWSYY, CDR2 QGS, per germline. CDR3 length: 19 residues. In DNA form, the CDR3 reads TGTGCTCTTGGGGAACTCGAGCCTGGGGGATATGCGTACACCGATAAACTCATCTTT. Translation: CALGELEPGGYAYTDKLIF.

Points on this clone: A far larger clone is one base from this, pointing to a likely read error. The same CDR3 can be traced to other DNA sequences in this sample. This sequence joins TRDV1 and TRDJ1; perhaps TRDD2 as D (6 bases). CDR3 length: 13 residues. Per germline, CDR1 TSWWSYY and CDR2 QGS. The DNA of the CDR3 is TGTGCTCTATTCCTATTGAACACCGATAAGCTCATCTTT. This encodes CALFLLNTDKLIF.

Notes on this clone: One base separates it from a far larger clone, so it is likely a read error. This CDR3 is also generated by other DNA sequences in the sample. This chain uses TRDV1 with TRDJ1; TRDD3 matches 10 bases. V lost 0 bases, J lost 2 bases, and 21 bases stayed unmatched. This CDR3 spans 22 amino acids. Germline values: CDR1 TSWWSYY, CDR2 QGS. CDR3 sequence: CALGELGVFSRTGGYATDKLIF. CDR3 sequence (DNA): TGTGCTCTTGGGGAACTAGGAGTCTTTTCTCGTACGGGGGGATACGCGACCGATAAACTCATCTTT.

The sample holds a few counts of this clone. With a far larger clone one base away, a read error is the likely cause. Other DNA sequences in the same sample also yield this CDR3. The J gene is TRDJ2, the V gene TRDV2, with 7 positions matching TRDD3. TCRdb records no J gene; here it was assigned by comparing the DNA to germline. This CDR3 contains 17 residues. V lost 0 bases and J lost 3; bases outside the gene matches: 9. Germline-derived CDR1 and CDR2 are GEAIGNYY and EKD. The CDR3 coding sequence is TGTGCCTGTGACACCGTTACGAGGGATACTCTGACAGCACAACTCTTCTTT. Encoded protein: CACDTVTRDTLTAQLFF.

Comment on this clone: For this DNA, TCRdb reports the protein of a much larger clone, which diverges at residue 19, most likely from a read error; the protein presented here is translated directly from the DNA. No J gene was called, and the V gene is TRDV1; the table's D call of TRDD3 was not tested on the DNA. CDR3 length: 20 residues. Per the germline V gene, CDR1 is TSWWSYY and CDR2 is QGS. CDR3 loop: CALGELGPGLGDKYTDKLTF. The CDR3 DNA reads TGTGCTCTTGGGGAACTTGGTCCGGGACTGGGGGATAAGTACACCGATAAACTCACCTTT.

This clone was counted a few times. This DNA's translation and the protein TCRdb lists, from a much larger clone, do not match at residue 14, likely due to a read error; the protein shown is translated from the DNA. J is TRDJ1 and V is TRDV1; 9 nucleotides align to TRDD3. The trim removed 1 base at V and 0 bases at J, leaving 15 bases unmatched. This CDR3 contains 20 residues. Germline values: CDR1 TSWWSYY, CDR2 QGS. The CDR3 spells CALGERLAALGDKHTDKLIF. CDR3 DNA sequence: TGTGCTCTTGGGGAACGGTTGGCTGCACTGGGGGACAAGCACACCGATAAACTCATCTTT.

This clone turned up a few times. A single base is all that separates this from a far larger clone, so a read error is likely. Other DNA sequences in this specimen translate into the identical CDR3. The chain recombines TRDV1 with TRDJ1; D remains unclear. Trimming took off 2 bases at V and 0 bases at J, with 19 bases between the two ends. CDR1 is TSWWSYY, CDR2 QGS, per germline. This CDR3 is 18 amino acids long. The CDR3 region has the DNA TGTGCTCTTGGGGAATACGTAGCCTCGGCCCCGTACACCGATAAACTCATCTTT. Translation: CALGEYVASAPYTDKLIF.

The table lists this clone with a few counts. TCRdb shows a much larger clone's protein in place of this DNA's translation, and the two differ at residue 10, likely through a read error; the protein shown is translated from the DNA. The chain couples TRDV2 to TRDJ1; no reliable D call. The J gene was missing in TCRdb and was found by matching the end of the DNA to germline. V shed 3 bases and J shed 0 bases, with 16 bases lying between them. CDR3 length: 16 amino acids. Germline values: CDR1 GEAIGNYY, CDR2 EKD. Here the CDR3 DNA reads TGTGCCTGTGACGGGGTGACCCGATCCGACACCGATAAACTCATCTTT. It translates to CACDGVTRSDTDKLIF.

A note on this clone: The protein TCRdb gives is from a much larger clone and does not agree with this DNA's translation at residue 10, likely a read error; the protein shown here comes from the DNA. The V gene is TRDV2, the J gene TRDJ1; 8 bases line up with TRDD3. Because TCRdb records no J gene, it was assigned here through a match of the DNA to germline. Germline loops: CDR1 GEAIGNYY, CDR2 EKD. Trimming took 0 bases from V and 7 from J; bases not matched to a gene: 6. The CDR3 sequence is 14 residues long. The chain's CDR3 is CACDTGLGAGKLIF. CDR3 DNA: TGTGCCTGTGACACCGGACTGGGGGCCGGTAAACTCATCTTT.

This clone was recorded a few times. A far larger clone is one nucleotide away, so this likely arose from a read error. Other DNA sequences in this sample translate to the same CDR3. The chain is built from TRDV2 and TRDJ2; 13 bases fit TRDD3. The J gene, absent from TCRdb, was called here by matching the DNA to germline. The CDR3 is 23 residues long. Germline-derived CDR1 and CDR2 are GEAIGNYY and EKD. The junction had 27 bases not matched to a gene; V was cut back by 3 bases and J by 6 bases. The CDR3 DNA follows: TGTGCCTGTGACCGCCTACTGGGGGATACGCCCCACGGTAAACCAGTCGGCGCAGCACAACTCTTCTTT. Translation: CACDRLLGDTPHGKPVGAAQLFF.

In the case of this clone: TCRdb records a much larger clone's protein for this DNA, with a difference at residue 10 that likely arises from a read error; the protein given is the translation of the DNA. For the V gene the call is TRDV2; the J gene has no call; TRDD3 was called by the table and not checked on the DNA. The CDR3 is made up of 15 amino acids. Germline V gene data show CDR1 as GEAIGNYY and CDR2 as EKD. CDR3 nucleotide sequence: TGTGCCTGTGACAAACTGGGGGATACGTGTCGTCTTCTCATCTTT. Encoded protein: CACDKLGDTCRLLIF.

This clone was recorded many times. The rearrangement links TRDV1 to TRDJ2; 9 bases map to TRDD3. The V gene end was trimmed by 5 bases and the J gene end by 7 bases; junction bases not matched to a gene: 20. The CDR3 has 19 amino acids. Germline CDR1 reads TSWWSYY; CDR2 reads QGS. CDR3 protein: CALGPQFPTYWGTRAQLFF. As DNA, the CDR3 is TGTGCTCTTGGGCCCCAGTTTCCTACTTACTGGGGGACCCGAGCACAACTCTTCTTT.

Concerning this clone itself: This likely came from a read error, as a far larger clone is one base away. This specimen includes other DNA sequences encoding the same CDR3. The V gene call is TRDV2, and the J gene call is absent; the table's D gene call, TRDD3, was not cross checked with the DNA. CDR1 and CDR2 from the germline V gene are GEAIGNYY and EKD. This CDR3 comprises 20 residues. For the CDR3, the DNA is TGTGCCTGTGATACAATCCTGGGGGATTCAGCCCCAATCTACACCGATAAACTCATCTTC. Its translation: CACDTILGDSAPIYTDKLIF.

As for this clone: Translating this DNA gives a protein that differs at residue 21 from the TCRdb one, which belongs to a much larger clone; a read error is likely, and the protein shown is this translation. The gene calls are TRDV1 and TRDJ1, with D possibly matching TRDD3 (6 bases). TCRdb leaves out the J gene; it was filled in here by matching the DNA to germline. The germline V gene has CDR1 TSWWSYY and CDR2 QGS. This CDR3 is built from 24 residues. CDR3 in DNA: TGTGCTCTTGGGGAACGCTCCCACGTCAGGGGTGGGCTGGGGCAATTTCCCTACACCGATGAACTCATCTTT. Its protein is CALGERSHVRGGLGQFPYTDELIF.

This clone showed up many times. A far more abundant clone sits one base away, making this likely a read error. The same CDR3 can be traced to other DNA sequences in this sample. The J segment was not called; the V segment is TRDV2; the table's D gene call, TRDD3, was not cross checked with the DNA. The germline V gene encodes CDR1 GEAIGNYY and CDR2 EKD. The CDR3 is made up of 16 amino acids. The CDR3 coding sequence is TGTGCCTGTGACACCGTGGAGGTCCAGTACACCGATAAACTTATCTTT. It encodes CACDTVEVQYTDKLIF.

This clone occurred a few times. One base separates it from a far larger clone, so it is likely a read error. Distinct nucleotide sequences in the sample also encode this CDR3. The V and J genes are TRDV1 and TRDJ1; the D gene is possibly TRDD2 (5 bases). No J gene was available from TCRdb, and it was assigned here by a germline match of the DNA. The V gene lost 1 base and the J gene lost 7 bases, with 10 bases spanning the gap. The CDR3 consists of 13 residues. Per the germline V gene, CDR1 is TSWWSYY and CDR2 is QGS. CDR3 sequence (DNA): TGTGCTCTTGGGGAACCGTCCCCTTCTAAACTCATCTTT. Protein product: CALGEPSPSKLIF.

This clone was observed a handful of times. The TCRdb protein comes from a much larger clone and disagrees with this DNA's translation at residue 9, likely due to a read error; the protein given here is derived from the DNA. This rearrangement joins TRDV2 to TRDJ1, with unresolved D. The J gene, missing from TCRdb, was assigned here through DNA to germline matching. Germline values: CDR1 GEAIGNYY, CDR2 EKD. The CDR3 loop spans 19 amino acids. Trimming took off 1 base at V and 0 bases at J, with 23 bases between the two ends. The CDR3 DNA follows: TGTGCCTGTGACACGGTTGGTGGATTCGACAACGACTACACCGATAAACTCATCTTT. Encoded protein: CACDTVGGFDNDYTDKLIF.

This clone has only a few counts. A far larger clone is one nucleotide away, so this likely arose from a read error. This sample also contains other DNA sequences that code for the same CDR3. The chain carries TRDV2 and TRDJ1; D perhaps matches TRDD3 (5 bases). This CDR3 contains 14 residues. Germline loops: CDR1 GEAIGNYY, CDR2 EKD. The CDR3 nucleotides read TGTGCCTGTGACATTGGGGTCAGCACCGATAAACTCATCTTC. Its translation: CACDIGVSTDKLIF.

Comment on this clone: It differs at one base from a far larger clone, so likely a read error. Within the sample, other DNA sequences also encode this same CDR3. The rearrangement uses TRDV2 and TRDJ1, with TRDD3 matching 13 bases. TCRdb lists no J gene, so it was determined here by aligning the DNA to germline. The germline CDR1 and CDR2 sequences are GEAIGNYY and EKD. The CDR3 runs to 19 residues. The CDR3 here is CACDPIPKLGDTDTDKLIF. The DNA of the CDR3 is TGTGCTTGTGACCCCATACCCAAACTGGGGGATACGGACACCGATAAACTCATCTTT.

This clone came up a few times. Translating this DNA gives a protein that differs at residue 15 from the TCRdb one, which belongs to a much larger clone; a read error is likely, and the protein shown is this translation. The chain is built from TRDV1 and TRDJ1; 8 bases line up with TRDD3. CDR1 and CDR2 (germline): TSWWSYY, QGS. The length of the CDR3 is 18 residues. The CDR3 region is CALGDAFLSRDTADRLIF. DNA of the CDR3: TGTGCTCTTGGGGACGCTTTCCTGTCGAGGGATACGGCCGATAGACTCATCTTT.

This clone came up a few times. This DNA's translation and the protein TCRdb lists, from a much larger clone, do not match at residue 15, likely due to a read error; the protein shown is translated from the DNA. The chain is built from TRDV2 and TRDJ1; 9 bases line up with TRDD3. The J gene, left out of TCRdb, was set here by checking the DNA against germline. The CDR3 runs 19 residues. Germline assignment: CDR1 GEAIGNYY and CDR2 EKD. This chain's CDR3 is CACDTVSAGGFLPTGKLIF. CDR3 in DNA: TGTGCCTGTGACACCGTATCGGCTGGGGGATTTCTTCCCACCGGTAAACTCATCTTT.

This clone was picked up a small number of times. It differs at one base from a far larger clone, so likely a read error. Other DNA sequences in the sample encode the same CDR3. The chain links TRDV2 to TRDJ1; 8 bases fit TRDD3. The J gene is absent in TCRdb and was assigned here via DNA matching to germline. V trimming: 0 bases; J trimming: 1 base; junction bases outside the gene matches: 18. Per germline, CDR1 GEAIGNYY and CDR2 EKD. This CDR3 comprises 20 residues. CDR3 DNA sequence: TGTGCCTGTGACACCGGGGTGGCGGGATACGGAATTGGCTTCACCGATAAACTCATCTTT. It is translated as CACDTGVAGYGIGFTDKLIF.

This clone was seen only a few times. The TCRdb protein, from a much larger clone, departs from this DNA's translation at residue 9, likely by read error; the protein shown derives from the DNA. The chain carries TRDV1 and TRDJ1; 7 bases map to TRDD3. TCRdb is silent on the J gene; assignment here came from matching the DNA to germline. Germline assignment: CDR1 TSWWSYY and CDR2 QGS. V dropped 0 bases and J dropped 0; count of bases not matched to a gene: 13. CDR3 length: 19 residues. The CDR3 region is CALGELWGVRHRHTDKLIF. Written as DNA, the CDR3 is TGTGCTCTTGGGGAACTCTGGGGGGTACGCCATCGACACACCGATAAACTCATCTTT.

Points on this clone: A far more abundant clone sits one base away, making this likely a read error. Other DNA sequences of this sample code for an identical CDR3. The V and J genes are TRDV1 and TRDJ2; possibly TRDD3 for D (6 bases). Trimming pared 1 base from V and 3 bases from J, leaving 21 bases between. The germline CDR1 and CDR2 sequences are TSWWSYY and QGS. This CDR3 comprises 19 residues. The CDR3 bases are TGTGCTCTTGGGGAACGGGGCGTCTTTTACTGGGTCCTGACAGCACAACTCTTCTTT. Translated: CALGERGVFYWVLTAQLFF.

For this clone: This likely reflects a read error, since a far larger clone is one base away. The sample contains more than one DNA sequence encoding this CDR3. The CDR3 spells CALGELESILGDPCWDTRQMFF. CDR3 coding DNA: TGTGCTCTTGGGGAACTAGAATCTATACTGGGGGACCCTTGCTGGGACACTCGACAGATGTTTTTC. The chain combines TRDV1 with TRDJ3; 9 bases line up with TRDD3. Germline matching of the DNA provided the J gene here, since TCRdb leaves it blank. Germline V gene sequence: CDR1 TSWWSYY, CDR2 QGS. The CDR3 covers 22 residues.

This clone came up a few times. TCRdb has a much larger clone's protein, which differs at residue 26 from the translation of this DNA, likely because of a read error; what is shown is the protein translated from the DNA. This chain joins TRDV1 and TRDJ1; 12 nucleotides align to TRDD3. Germline V gene sequence: CDR1 TSWWSYY, CDR2 QGS. CDR3 length: 27 amino acids. CDR3 DNA sequence: TGTGCTCTTGGGGAACATAGTACCCCCCGTCCCGTTTACTGGGGGATACCCACGCGGGATTACACCGATAAACTCACCTTT. Translation gives CALGEHSTPRPVYWGIPTRDYTDKLTF.